This T cell receptor (beta chain) was observed in a study of regulatory T cells in long-lasting Graves disease. Sequencing libraries for TCR beta were prepared with iRepertoire HTBI primers and Arm-PCR of CDR3 regions. TCRdb re-called the multiplex PCR reads with MiXCR, one entry per CDR3 protein. The sample holds about 240,000 distinct CDR3 sequences, just over 20% seen once. Time point here: newly diagnosed GD, antithyroid drugs for less than 3 months. RNA isolated from PBMCs was used to make the TCR library. This clonotype was counted ten times or more. The TCR comes from a female donor with Graves disease. The material was peripheral blood mononuclear cells (PBMCs), obtained at new diagnosis, from a patient treated with antithyroid drugs.

CDR3 protein: CSARAGKKNEQFF. The CDR3 coding sequence is TGCAGTGCTAGAGCCGGAAAGAAGAATGAGCAGTTCTTC. This chain uses TRBV20-1 with TRBJ2-1, with D uncertain. The CDR3 is made up of 13 amino acids. Germline V gives CDR1 DFQATT, CDR2 SNEGSKA (reference sequence). V lost 1 base and J 7 bases, leaving 11 bases between the germline ends.